A single T cell receptor (beta chain) is shown here with its context. Its antigen is unidentified. The genes are named according to mouse. The DNA ends 1 residue before the CDR3 does, and the rest of the CDR3 is filled in from the germline J gene. This specimen comes from a study of tissue T cells after allogeneic stem cell transplantation. Whole-study findings and limits: Motif-based clustering found tissue-specific repertoire signatures shared across patients, though few clones were shared. In patients and mice, blood and spleen missed much of tissue repertoire.

Documented time point: mouse harvest day 7 after allogeneic transplant. The graft held 10^6 splenic CD5+ T cells and 10^7 T-cell-depleted bone marrow cells. Tissues came from B6→BALB/c major-mismatch GVHD mice at day 7 or 14. The V and J ends lost 4 bases and 7 bases respectively, with 11 bases between them. CDR1 and CDR2 (germline): KGHPV, FQNQEV (reference sequence). This CDR3 has 12 amino acids. TCRdb's copy holds only in-frame clones and misses some; the assay was immunoSEQ multiplex PCR. The sample has some 8,700 clones; around 40% are singletons. Sequences were obtained from skin. The receptor's source is a female BALB/c mouse given C57BL/6 T cells with graft-versus-host disease after an allogeneic hematopoietic cell transplant. This chain connects TRBV26 to TRBJ2-7; the D gene is possibly TRBD2 (7 bases). CDR3 residues: CASSRGAGEQYF. The CDR3 bases that were read are TGTGCCAGCAGTCGGGGGGCGGGGGAACAGTAC.